The clone carrying this TCR beta chain was detected only a few times. PCR was performed a second time for about 7 to 11 cycles using a sample-barcoded 5' primer and a J-beta primer mix. TCRdb called the 5' RACE reads again in MiXCR, with one record for every CDR3 protein. The table has about 800,000 distinct CDR3 sequences, over 45% seen once. The CDR3 totals 15 residues. Germline CDR1 is SGDLS and CDR2 is YYNGEE. Germline trimming cut 3 bases from V and 7 bases from J; bases unmatched to any gene: 7. The data originate from a study of blood T cells in healthy people across ages. The receptor was isolated from a man aged 30 to 45 in good health. This sequence joins TRBV9 and TRBJ1-4; 9 bases are shared with TRBD1. Source material: blood. The DNA of the CDR3 is TGTGCCAGCAGCGGTACAGGGGGCTTACTTGAAAAACTGTTTTTT. This codes for CASSGTGGLLEKLFF.